Below, 7 T cell receptor beta chains from the same sample are listed, as sequenced in a study of CD8+CD57+ T cells in acquired aplastic anemia listed by TCRdb under 2018. Sequenced on an Illumina HiSeq 2000. TCR beta VDJ combination and CDR3 sequence profiling used genomic DNA as the template. Starting from the raw public reads, TCRdb applied fastp trimming at Q25, assembled clones with MiXCR and retained in-frame beta chains. Entries are consolidated by CDR3 protein sequence, retaining the most common genes and DNA. This sample gives 180,000 or so distinct CDR3 sequences in total; around 45% of them show up just once. Under 3% of the sample is held by the ten biggest clonotypes. The sample taken for sequencing was sorted CD4+, CD8+, or CD8+CD57+ T cells (not recorded which) from PBMCs. These receptors all come from a human donor in good health.

This clonotype occurred many times. DNA of the CDR3: TGTGCCAGCAGTCTAGCGGGAGGGTTCTTCCAAGAGACCCAGTACTTC. It is translated as CASSLAGGFFQETQYF. The chain couples TRBV25-1 to TRBJ2-5; TRBD2 aligns across 12 bases. CDR1 and CDR2 from the germline V gene are MGHDK and SYGVNS. The CDR3 is 16 residues long. V was clipped by 5 bases and J by 1 base; unmatched bases: 5. Variable domain in full (rest from reference TRBV25-1 and TRBJ2-5): EADIYQTPRYLVIGTGKKITLECSQTMGHDKMYWYQQDPGMELHLIHYSYGVNSTEKGDLSSESTVSRIRTEHFPLTLESARPSHTSQYLCASSLAGGFFQETQYFGPGTRLLVL.

The V gene is TRBV20-1, the J gene TRBJ1-5; unclear D gene. The V gene lost 4 bases and the J gene lost 5 bases, with 6 bases spanning the gap. Germline V gives CDR1 DFQATT, CDR2 SNEGSKA (reference sequence). This CDR3 has 11 amino acids. The CDR3 coding sequence is TGCAGTGCTAAGGTGTATCAGCCCCAGCATTTT. Protein: CSAKVYQPQHF.

Notes on this clonotype: A single base separates this from a much larger clone, so it may be a read error. The chain carries TRBV6-2 or TRBV6-3 and TRBJ2-7; no clear D gene. CDR1 MNHEY and CDR2 SVGEGT come from the germline V gene. The CDR3 has 12 amino acids. The CDR3 bases are TGTGCCAGCAGCGACTTACTCTACGGGCAGTACTTC. It yields the protein CASSDLLYGQYF.

This chain joins TRBV6-2 or TRBV6-3 and TRBJ2-1; TRBD2 agrees at 11 bases. Germline V gives CDR1 MNHEY, CDR2 SVGEGT. The CDR3 has 16 amino acids. V shed 6 bases, J shed 7 bases, and the junction held 11 bases outside the gene matches. The CDR3 DNA follows: TGTGCCAGCAGCTTGGCGACTAGCGGGATTGGTAATGAGCAGTTCTTC. Its translation is CASSLATSGIGNEQFF.

To note about this clonotype: With a much larger clone just one base away, this may be a read error. The conserved phenylalanine or tryptophan normally closing the CDR3 is absent here, so this likely arose from a read error. This sequence joins TRBV9 and TRBJ2-2, with D perhaps TRBD2 (5 bases). Trimming left V 2 bases short and J 4 bases short, with 9 bases between. This CDR3 is 14 amino acids long. The germline gives CDR1 SGDLS, CDR2 YYNGEE. CDR3 residues: CASSVRGSTGELFS. CDR3 bases: TGTGCCAGCAGCGTGAGAGGGTCCACCGGGGAGCTGTTTTCT.

The chain links TRBV25-1 to TRBJ2-1, with 9 bases fitting TRBD2. This CDR3 contains 12 residues. Unmatched junction bases numbered 6, after V lost 2 bases and J lost 16 bases. Germline V gene sequence: CDR1 MGHDK, CDR2 SYGVNS. CDR3 sequence reads: CASSEPGLASFF. DNA of the CDR3: TGTGCCAGCAGTGAACCGGGACTAGCATCATTCTTC.

The V call is TRBV7-8, the J call TRBJ1-1; D gene unclear. The CDR3 loop spans 14 amino acids. Germline V CDR1 and CDR2: SGHVS, FQNEAQ. Trimming pared 5 bases from V and 5 bases from J, leaving 15 bases between. DNA of the CDR3: TGTGCCAGCAGCCCCCGGCGGGAGAGGACTGAAGCTTTCTTT. Encoded protein: CASSPRRERTEAFF.